This TCR beta chain was profiled in a study of T cell repertoires in cytomegalovirus infection (dated by TCRdb to about 2019). Concerning the study at large: Peptide stimulations targeted recently identified HLA-C-restricted CMV epitopes, whose presentation resists viral immunomodulation, together with well-studied HLA-B-restricted epitopes. Because public TCR beta signatures pointed to carriage of CMV infection together with the matching HLA type, the HLA type of each donor mattered for the analysis.

The run used an Illumina HiSeq 1500. Clones were called with MiXCR by TCRdb after fastp trimmed the public reads at Q25, and only in-frame beta chains were retained. Every distinct CDR3 protein forms one entry, paired with its most common genes and DNA. A total of approximately 340,000 distinct CDR3 sequences appear in this sample, almost 30% of them only once. The ten largest clonotypes hold around 19% of the sample. The sample's treatment or condition label is to be understood as: in vitro stimulation with specific CMV peptide epitopes to enrich CMV-specific T cells. Germline trimming: 3 bases from V, 3 bases from J; junction bases outside gene matches: 4. Looking up the germline V gene yields CDR1 SGHVS and CDR2 FQNEAQ. Its CDR3 holds 15 amino acids, cysteine through phenylalanine. This entry keeps only the CDR3 DNA: 45 bases, framed from base 1. What the authors observed across the whole study: The ex vivo response was dominated by HLA-C-restricted CMV-specific TCR beta clonotypes, which also provided the single most frequent clonotype in two of eight donors. Carriers of CMV infection plus the relevant HLA type were discriminated by the cumulative frequency of public TCR beta family members in the study cohort and in an independent approximately 360-donor cohort.

With regard to this clonotype: Its antigen is not yet known. No much larger clonotype is one base removed from it; base qualities were not supplied.

The TCR was taken from a human donor in good health (CMV status not recorded). Some clones in this sample may be carry-over from other donors' samples. The V and J segments used are TRBV7-8 and TRBJ2-3; 9 middle bases align to TRBD2. This material consisted of cultured PBMCs, taken from culture after CMV antigen stimulation. The base sequence is TGTGCCAGCAGCTTCAGGCTAGCGGGGACAGATACGCAGTATTTT. Translated, this is CASSFRLAGTDTQYF.